The entry below gives a single T cell receptor (beta chain) sequence along with its context. The identical CDR3 is also encoded by other nucleotide sequences in the sample. Study members were between about 18 and 89 years old and lived in about two dozen US regions. Within 2 weeks before study entry, exposed participants met a COVID-19 case. The sample belongs to a study of blood T cell repertoires in COVID-19. The V end lost 3 bases, the J end lost 0 bases, and 6 bases lay between the germline ends. Per germline, CDR1 SGHTA and CDR2 FQGNSA. The CDR3 loop spans 13 amino acids. How the authors handled the data: Reference gene primers were amplified, and this amplification served to estimate nucleated cell counts. TCRdb's copy holds only in-frame clones and misses some; the assay was immunoSEQ multiplex PCR. V, J and clone size derive from that table, while D and trimming were established from the DNA sequence. Among around 400,000 clones, over 75% were seen once, and the ten largest hold roughly 1.4%.

The sequence derives from a woman under 30 who had been exposed to COVID-19. The specimen was PBMCs or T cells enriched from blood (not recorded which). The V gene is TRBV7-2, the J gene TRBJ2-7; D gene unclear. The CDR3 nucleotides read TGTGCCAGCAGCTTGAGCTCCTCCTACGAGCAGTACTTC. Translation: CASSLSSSYEQYF.